Below are 18 T cell receptor beta chains sequenced from a single sample in a study of OX40 agonist ivuxolimab in advanced cancers. The table came from immunoSEQ multiplex PCR; TCRdb's copy has only in-frame clones and leaves some out. The sample gives some 80,000 clones, more than 80% of which show up once; roughly 2.5% is in the top ten. The specimen comprised CD4+ or CD8+ T cells sorted from blood, sampled in a trial of the OX40 agonist ivuxolimab. These TCRs come from an adult with an advanced solid tumor such as melanoma, head and neck, liver or kidney cancer.

This clone was counted between two and nine times. V and J are TRBV9 and TRBJ1-2; 8 bases agree with TRBD1. This CDR3 comprises 14 residues. V trimming: 0 bases; J trimming: 2 bases; junction bases outside the gene matches: 0. Germline lookup yields CDR1 SGDLS and CDR2 YYNGEE. DNA of the CDR3: TGTGCCAGCAGCGTAGGACAGGGGAACTATGGCTACACCTTC. This sequence encodes CASSVGQGNYGYTF.

As to this clone: The sample contains more than one DNA sequence encoding this CDR3. J is TRBJ2-3 and V is TRBV19; 9 bases map to TRBD2. The CDR3 is 18 residues long. Germline V CDR1 and CDR2: LNHDA, SQIVND (reference sequence). J lost 0 bases, V lost 5 bases, and 12 bases had no gene match. CDR3: CASSGGLAGHPSTDTQYF. DNA for the CDR3: TGTGCCAGTAGTGGAGGGCTAGCGGGACACCCTAGCACAGATACGCAGTATTTT.

The chain uses TRBV9 and TRBJ1-1; no definite D call. Trimming took 3 bases from V and 2 from J, leaving 11 bases between them. CDR1 is SGDLS and CDR2 is YYNGEE in the germline V gene. This CDR3 comprises 14 residues. Written as DNA, the CDR3 is TGTGCCAGCAGCGCAGTTGCGGCTAACACTGAAGCTTTCTTT. This gives the protein CASSAVAANTEAFF. The variable domain in full, completed from reference TRBV9 and TRBJ1-1, reads DSGVTQTPKHLITATGQRVTLRCSPRSGDLSVYWYQQSLDQGLQFLIQYYNGEERAKGNILERFSAQQFPDLHSELNLSSLELGDSALYFCASSAVAANTEAFFGQGTRLTVV.

V and J are TRBV30 and TRBJ2-3; D perhaps matches TRBD2 (6 bases). Trimming took 3 bases from V and 0 from J, leaving 10 bases between them. This CDR3 region has 14 residues. Germline CDR1 reads GTSNPN; CDR2 reads SVGIG (reference sequence). CDR3 nucleotides: TGTGCCTGGAGGGGACTGGTTAGCACAGATACGCAGTATTTT. This sequence encodes CAWRGLVSTDTQYF.

This clone has more than one count but fewer than ten. This sample also contains other DNA sequences that code for the same CDR3. The V gene is TRBV5-6, the J gene TRBJ1-3; D uncertain. The germline V gene has CDR1 SGHDT and CDR2 YYEEEE. The CDR3 is made up of 13 amino acids. Trimming removed 2 bases at V and 4 bases at J, with 7 bases between. In nucleotides, the CDR3 is TGTGCCAGCAGCTTTCGGCGGGGAAACACCATATATTTT. It translates to CASSFRRGNTIYF.

CDR3 bases: TGCGCCAGCAGTCAATCTGGGGTCCTGGGCACAGATACGCAGTATTTT. Its translation: CASSQSGVLGTDTQYF. The genes are TRBV23-1 and TRBJ2-3; D is uncertain. TRBV23-1 is treated as an ORF (open reading frame) with a function not yet certain. The CDR3 contains 16 residues. V lost 0 bases and J 1 base, leaving 11 bases between the germline ends.

The chain carries TRBV18 and TRBJ2-3; D is unclear. V was pared by 0 bases and J by 1 base, with 8 bases between. Germline V gene data show CDR1 as KGHSH and CDR2 as LQKENI. The CDR3 is 15 amino acids. The CDR3 DNA reads as TGTGCCAGCTCACCACCGTCCTCCGGCACAGATACGCAGTATTTT. Amino acids: CASSPPSSGTDTQYF.

The chain is built from TRBV6-1 and TRBJ1-5; D gene uncertain. The germline V gene has CDR1 MNHNS and CDR2 SASEGT. The CDR3 sequence is 15 residues long. V lost 0 bases and J 11 bases, leaving 17 bases between the germline ends. For the CDR3, the DNA is TGTGCCAGCAGTGAAGCGCAGGCAGGCGTAGGGACCCAGCATTTT. Amino acids: CASSEAQAGVGTQHF.

The chain joins TRBV19 to TRBJ2-7; 7 nucleotides match TRBD1. CDR1 is LNHDA, CDR2 SQIVND, per germline (reference sequence). The J segment lost 7 bases and the V segment lost 0 bases, leaving 6 bases of the junction unmatched. This CDR3 is 14 amino acids long. CDR3 region: CASSIDPTGLEQYF. The CDR3 DNA reads as TGTGCCAGTAGTATAGATCCGACAGGGTTGGAGCAGTACTTC.

The rearrangement uses TRBV7-2 and TRBJ2-1, with D perhaps TRBD1 (7 bases). This CDR3 has 15 amino acids. Trimming cost V 4 bases and J 4 bases, with 14 bases left between them. Germline loops: CDR1 SGHTA, CDR2 FQGNSA. The DNA of the CDR3 is TGTGCCAGCAGCTCCCCAGGGGGGTTGTACAATGAGCAGTTCTTC. It is translated as CASSSPGGLYNEQFF. The full variable domain, with the rest looked up from reference TRBV7-2 and TRBJ2-1, is GAGVSQSPSNKVTEKGKDVELRCDPISGHTALYWYRQSLGQGLEFLIYFQGNSAPDKSGLPSDRFSAERTGGSVSTLTIQRTQQEDSAVYLCASSSPGGLYNEQFFGPGTRLTVL.

This clone occurred once. The chain has TRBV18 and TRBJ1-4; tentative D call: TRBD1 (5 bases). The CDR3 is made up of 14 amino acids. Deletions cut 3 bases from V and 5 bases from J, with 10 bases between. In germline, CDR1 is KGHSH, CDR2 LQKENI. The CDR3 DNA reads TGTGCCAGCTCACCGCAACAGGAGAATGAAAAACTGTTTTTT. Translating it yields CASSPQQENEKLFF.

V gene TRBV11-1 combines with J gene TRBJ1-2, with TRBD1 as a possible D gene (6 bases). The CDR3 has 16 amino acids. Trimming took off 5 bases at V and 4 bases at J, with 20 bases between the two ends. CDR1 is SGHAT, CDR2 FQDESV, per germline (reference sequence). The CDR3, as DNA: TGTGCCAGCAGCCCGGGACGGGGGGGGCGCGGCTATGGCTACACCTTC. It is translated as CASSPGRGGRGYGYTF.

The CDR3 spells CASSQVWTGKETQYF. In DNA form, the CDR3 reads TGCGCCAGCAGCCAAGTTTGGACGGGAAAAGAGACCCAGTACTTC. The chain recombines TRBV4-1 with TRBJ2-5, with D possibly matching TRBD2 (5 bases). The CDR3 loop spans 15 amino acids. Germline V CDR1 and CDR2: MGHRA, YSYEKL. V was cut by 1 base and J by 3 bases, with 12 bases left in between.

This clone was recorded once. The rearrangement uses TRBV19 and TRBJ2-1; D perhaps matches TRBD2 (5 bases). V was trimmed by 3 bases and J by 7 bases, leaving 10 bases between them. The V gene's germline CDR1 is LNHDA and CDR2 SQIVND (reference sequence). CDR3 length equals 13 residues. CDR3 sequence reads: CASSIARRNEQFF. CDR3 DNA sequence: TGTGCCAGTAGTATCGCGCGGAGGAATGAGCAGTTCTTC.

The chain has TRBV19 and TRBJ1-3; TRBD1 matches at 7 bases. The CDR3 extends over 16 amino acids. Germline-derived CDR1 and CDR2 are LNHDA and SQIVND (reference sequence). V trimming: 3 bases; J trimming: 4 bases; junction bases outside the gene matches: 9. This CDR3 reads CASSIPQGLSGNTIYF. The CDR3 DNA is TGTGCCAGTAGTATCCCACAGGGGTTAAGCGGAAACACCATATATTTT.

In DNA, the CDR3 is TGCGCCAGCAGCTTGGGGGGACAGGGAGACACTGAAGCTTTCTTT. Amino acid sequence: CASSLGGQGDTEAFF. The chain uses TRBV5-1 and TRBJ1-1; TRBD1 matches at 9 bases. Germline CDR1 SGHRS, CDR2 YFSETQ. The V gene end was trimmed by 0 bases and the J gene end by 3 bases; junction bases not matched to a gene: 3. The CDR3 covers 15 residues. Based on the CDR3 plus reference TRBV5-1 and TRBJ1-1, the full variable domain is KAGVTQTPRYLIKTRGQQVTLSCSPISGHRSVSWYQQTPGQGLQFLFEYFSETQRNKGNFPGRFSGRQFSNSRSEMNVSTLELGDSALYLCASSLGGQGDTEAFFGQGTRLTVV.

The genes are TRBV5-4 and TRBJ2-7; possibly TRBD2 for D (7 bases). Germline assignment: CDR1 SGHNT and CDR2 YYREEE (reference sequence). V lost 4 bases and J lost 5, with 13 bases in between. This CDR3 comprises 13 residues. CDR3 region: CASSLGGADEQYF. CDR3 sequence (DNA): TGTGCCAGCAGCCTGGGGGGGGCCGACGAGCAGTACTTC.

The chain is built from TRBV19 and TRBJ1-5; D unresolved. Germline CDR1 reads LNHDA; CDR2 reads SQIVND (reference sequence). The CDR3 has 15 residues. V dropped 7 bases and J dropped 3 bases, with 16 bases sitting between them. The CDR3: CASTSHRNSNQPQHF. CDR3 sequence (DNA): TGTGCCAGTACCTCCCACAGAAATTCCAATCAGCCCCAGCATTTT.